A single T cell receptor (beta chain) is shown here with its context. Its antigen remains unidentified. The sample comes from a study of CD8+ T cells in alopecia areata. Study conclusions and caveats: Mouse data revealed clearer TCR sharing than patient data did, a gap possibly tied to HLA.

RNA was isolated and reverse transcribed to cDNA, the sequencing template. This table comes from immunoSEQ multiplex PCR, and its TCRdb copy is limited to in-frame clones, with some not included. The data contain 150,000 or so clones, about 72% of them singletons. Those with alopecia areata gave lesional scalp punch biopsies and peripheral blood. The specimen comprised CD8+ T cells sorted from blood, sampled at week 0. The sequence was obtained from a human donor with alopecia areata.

The CDR3 bases are TGTGCCAGCAGCTTGGGGACAGCGAACACTGAAGCTTTCTTT. The encoded protein is CASSLGTANTEAFF. The chain combines TRBV5-6 with TRBJ1-1, with D maybe TRBD1 (6 bases). Germline values: CDR1 SGHDT, CDR2 YYEEEE. The ends were cut back, 0 bases at V and 1 base at J, with 7 bases in the middle. This CDR3 comprises 14 residues.